A single T cell receptor beta chain is shown here with its context. The CDR3 is 12 residues long. The V gene lost 2 bases and the J gene lost 8 bases, with 9 bases spanning the gap. The germline V gene has CDR1 MNHEY and CDR2 SMNVEV (reference sequence). The data are from a study of technical replicates of blood from several donors. The table came from immunoSEQ multiplex PCR; TCRdb's copy has only in-frame clones and leaves some out. In the table there are tens of thousands of clones, 65% to 90% of which are singletons. The sequencing sample was made of PBMCs. V gene TRBV27 combines with J gene TRBJ1-2; no definite D call. The sequence came from a human donor in good health. Some clones in this sample may be carry-over from other donors' samples. The CDR3 protein is CASSLEGRGYTF. CDR3 DNA: TGTGCCAGCAGTTTAGAGGGAAGGGGCTACACCTTC.